These 13 T cell receptor beta chains were all obtained from the same sample, sequenced in a study of shared clonotypes between healthy human individuals (TCRdb year 2020). Library preparation was by the immunoSEQ multiplex PCR assay. TCRdb holds this immuneACCESS table with in-frame rearrangements only. Some clones are missing; in checked studies, unresolved V genes explain under half, and the rest has no known cause. The sample includes about 1.1 million clones, with about 84% observed a single time. Jointly, the top ten make up 0.5% to 0.6% of the sample. Sequences were obtained from memory CD4+ T cells from PBMCs. Read against the paper, the sample's cell subset or site label means: CD45RA-negative fraction. The receptors shown here come from a man in his late teens or twenties in good health. Some clones in this sample may be carry-over from other donors' samples.

The chain recombines TRBV4-1 with TRBJ2-1; 7 nucleotides agree with TRBD2. CDR3 length: 16 amino acids. Per the germline V gene, CDR1 is MGHRA and CDR2 is YSYEKL. J gave up 1 base and V 4 bases, and 7 bases lay outside the gene matches. The CDR3 DNA sequence: TGCGCCAGCAGCCCGGCGGGAGCCGAGTCCTACAATGAGCAGTTCTTC. It yields the protein CASSPAGAESYNEQFF.

The rearrangement joins TRBV18 to TRBJ1-2; tentatively, D is TRBD1 (6 bases). CDR1 and CDR2 from the germline V gene are KGHSH and LQKENI. The CDR3 is made up of 16 amino acids. V was trimmed by 2 bases and J by 8 bases, leaving 21 bases between them. CDR3 in DNA: TGTGCCAGCTCACCAACCAGGGGTCCCCTCTCGGGGGGCTACACCTTC. It specifies CASSPTRGPLSGGYTF.

The rearrangement joins TRBV19 to TRBJ2-1, with 13 bases identical to TRBD2. V lost 5 bases and J lost 8; bases outside the gene matches: 6. The CDR3 totals 15 residues. CDR1 and CDR2 from the germline V gene are LNHDA and SQIVND (reference sequence). This chain's CDR3 is CASSGWTSGSDEQFF. Written as DNA, the CDR3 is TGTGCCAGTAGTGGGTGGACTAGCGGGAGTGATGAGCAGTTCTTC.

This chain links TRBV5-1 with TRBJ2-2; 9 positions agree with TRBD1. The V segment lost 4 bases and the J segment 5 bases; nucleotides outside the gene matches: 3. The CDR3 runs to 14 residues. Germline V CDR1 and CDR2: SGHRS, YFSETQ. CDR3 DNA: TGCGCCAGCAGCGGGACAGGGACTACCGGGGAGCTGTTTTTT. It codes for CASSGTGTTGELFF.

J is TRBJ1-2 and V is TRBV18; D unresolved. Germline V lookup: CDR1 KGHSH, CDR2 LQKENI. Trimming took 3 bases from V and 4 from J, leaving 12 bases between them. The CDR3 is 14 residues long. DNA of the CDR3: TGTGCCAGCTCACCCATAAAGGGCAGCTATGGCTACACCTTC. Translated, it gives CASSPIKGSYGYTF.

J is TRBJ2-1 and V is TRBV30, with unresolved D. The V gene lost 3 bases and the J gene lost 2 bases, with 5 bases spanning the gap. This CDR3 region has 12 residues. Germline V lookup: CDR1 GTSNPN, CDR2 SVGIG (reference sequence). CDR3: CAWSATYNEQFF. CDR3 DNA sequence: TGTGCCTGGAGCGCCACCTACAATGAGCAGTTCTTC. The complete variable domain, with remaining parts taken from reference TRBV30 and TRBJ2-1, reads SQTIHQWPATLVQPVGSPLSLECTVEGTSNPNLYWYRQAAGRGLQLLFYSVGIGQISSEVPQNLSASRPQDRQFILSSKKLLLSDSGFYLCAWSATYNEQFFGPGTRLTVL.

The gene calls are TRBV28 and TRBJ1-3; possible D gene TRBD1, 5 bases. This CDR3 contains 16 residues. Trimming removed 3 bases at V and 0 bases at J, with 12 bases between. Germline V lookup: CDR1 MDHEN, CDR2 SYDVKM. CDR3 residues: CASSFLQGGSGNTIYF. CDR3 coding DNA: TGTGCCAGCAGTTTCTTGCAGGGAGGCTCTGGAAACACCATATATTTT. Full variable domain (outside the CDR3, taken from reference TRBV28 and TRBJ1-3): DVKVTQSSRYLVKRTGEKVFLECVQDMDHENMFWYRQDPGLGLRLIYFSYDVKMKEKGDIPEGYSVSREKKERFSLILESASTNQTSMYLCASSFLQGGSGNTIYFGEGSWLTVV.

V is TRBV4-1 and J is TRBJ2-7, with D possibly TRBD2 on 5 matching bases. V was pared by 1 base and J by 5 bases, with 12 bases between. The CDR3 runs to 14 residues. Germline-derived CDR1 and CDR2 are MGHRA and YSYEKL. CDR3 protein: CASSQARDEDEQYF. The CDR3 DNA follows: TGCGCCAGCAGCCAAGCGAGGGATGAGGACGAGCAGTACTTC.

The chain carries TRBV27 and TRBJ1-1; a weak D match, TRBD1 (6 bases). V dropped 3 bases and J dropped 2 bases, with 10 bases sitting between them. Per germline, CDR1 MNHEY and CDR2 SMNVEV (reference sequence). The CDR3 is 14 amino acids. CDR3 region: CASSLGQQNTEAFF. DNA of the CDR3: TGTGCCAGCAGTTTGGGACAACAAAACACTGAAGCTTTCTTT.

The V gene is TRBV7-6, the J gene TRBJ1-6; 10 nucleotides agree with TRBD1. The CDR3 contains 14 residues. Germline V gives CDR1 SGHVS, CDR2 FNYEAQ. Trimming took 5 bases from V and 7 from J; bases not matched to a gene: 2. CDR3 bases: TGTGCCAGCAGCCGGGGACAGGGGAATTCACCCCTCCACTTT. Translation gives CASSRGQGNSPLHF.

This clone came up a few times. The CDR3 region has the DNA TGTGCCAGCAGTGATGGTAGCGGTCGCACAGATACGCAGTATTTT. This translates into CASSDGSGRTDTQYF. The chain links TRBV2 to TRBJ2-3; possible D gene TRBD2, 6 bases. The CDR3 has 15 amino acids. Germline V lookup: CDR1 SNHLY, CDR2 FYNNEI. Between the trimmed V and J ends, which lost 3 bases and 1 base, there was a span of 11 bases.

This chain connects TRBV6-5 to TRBJ1-2; 8 bases fit TRBD1. The junction had 9 bases not matched to a gene; V was cut back by 4 bases and J by 5 bases. CDR3 size: 15 residues. Germline CDR1 and CDR2: MNHEY and SVGAGI. The DNA for the CDR3 is TGTGCCAGCAGTTTCGACCAGGGGGCGACATATGGCTACACCTTC. Translation gives CASSFDQGATYGYTF.

The chain couples TRBV19 to TRBJ1-5; D is undetermined. The CDR3 is 14 amino acids. Trimming took 6 bases from V and 3 from J, leaving 12 bases between them. CDR1 is LNHDA and CDR2 is SQIVND in the germline V gene (reference sequence). CDR3 sequence (DNA): TGTGCCAGTAGCCAGACGGCCCACAATCAGCCCCAGCATTTT. This encodes CASSQTAHNQPQHF. The variable domain in full, completed from reference TRBV19 and TRBJ1-5, reads DGGITQSPKYLFRKEGQNVTLSCEQNLNHDAMYWYRQDPGQGLRLIYYSQIVNDFQKGDIAEGYSVSREKKESFPLTVTSAQKNPTAFYLCASSQTAHNQPQHFGDGTRLSIL.